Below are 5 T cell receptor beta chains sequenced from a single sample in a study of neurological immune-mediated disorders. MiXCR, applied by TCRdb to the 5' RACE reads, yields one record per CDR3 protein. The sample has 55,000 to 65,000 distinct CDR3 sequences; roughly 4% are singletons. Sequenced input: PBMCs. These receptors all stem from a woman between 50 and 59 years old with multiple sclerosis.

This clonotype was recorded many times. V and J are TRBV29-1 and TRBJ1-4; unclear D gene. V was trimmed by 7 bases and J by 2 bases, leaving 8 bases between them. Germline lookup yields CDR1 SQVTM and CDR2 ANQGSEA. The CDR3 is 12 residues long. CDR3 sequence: CSAGSTNEKLFF. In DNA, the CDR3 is TGCAGCGCAGGCTCTACTAATGAAAAACTGTTTTTT.

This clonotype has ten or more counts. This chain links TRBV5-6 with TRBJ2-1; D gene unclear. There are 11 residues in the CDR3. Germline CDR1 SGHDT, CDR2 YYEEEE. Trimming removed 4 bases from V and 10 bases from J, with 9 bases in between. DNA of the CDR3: TGTGCCAGCAGCCTTTCTTGGGAGCAGTTCTTC. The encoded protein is CASSLSWEQFF.

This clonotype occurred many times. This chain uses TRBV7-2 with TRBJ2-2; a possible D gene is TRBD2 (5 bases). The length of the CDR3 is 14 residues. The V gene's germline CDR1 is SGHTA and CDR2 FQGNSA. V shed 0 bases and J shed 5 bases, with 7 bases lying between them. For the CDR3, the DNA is TGTGCCAGCAGCTTAGCGTCGGGGACCGGGGAGCTGTTTTTT. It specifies CASSLASGTGELFF.

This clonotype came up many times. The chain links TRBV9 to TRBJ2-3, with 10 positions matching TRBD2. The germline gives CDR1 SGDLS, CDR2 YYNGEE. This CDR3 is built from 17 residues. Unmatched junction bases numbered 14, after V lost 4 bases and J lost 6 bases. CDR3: CASSPQSGRAGSDTQYF. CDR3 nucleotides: TGTGCCAGCAGCCCTCAAAGCGGGAGGGCCGGGTCTGATACGCAGTATTTT.

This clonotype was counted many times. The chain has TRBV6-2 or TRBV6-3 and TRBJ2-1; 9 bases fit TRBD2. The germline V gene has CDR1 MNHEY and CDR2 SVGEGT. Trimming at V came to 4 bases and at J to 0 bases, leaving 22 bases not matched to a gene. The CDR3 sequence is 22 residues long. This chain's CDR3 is CASSSPRGARLAGRSSYNEQFF. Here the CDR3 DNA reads TGTGCCAGCAGTTCCCCACGTGGGGCGCGGCTAGCGGGGCGGAGCTCCTACAATGAGCAGTTCTTC.